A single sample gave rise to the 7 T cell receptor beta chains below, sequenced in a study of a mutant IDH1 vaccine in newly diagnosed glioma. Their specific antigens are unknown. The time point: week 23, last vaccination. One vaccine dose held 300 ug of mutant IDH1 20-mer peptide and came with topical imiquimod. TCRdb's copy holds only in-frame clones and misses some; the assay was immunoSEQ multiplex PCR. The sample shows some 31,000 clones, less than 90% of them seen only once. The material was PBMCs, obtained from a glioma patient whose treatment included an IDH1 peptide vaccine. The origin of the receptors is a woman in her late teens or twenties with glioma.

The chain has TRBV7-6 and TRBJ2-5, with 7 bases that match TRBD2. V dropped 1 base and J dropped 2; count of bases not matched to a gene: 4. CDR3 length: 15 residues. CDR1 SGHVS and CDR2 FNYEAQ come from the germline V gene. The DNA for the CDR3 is TGTGCCAGCAGCTTAGTTGAGCGGGGTCAAGAGACCCAGTACTTC. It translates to CASSLVERGQETQYF.

CDR3 DNA: TGTGCCAGTAGCGCAGGGGGGGCGGGAGAGACCCAGTACTTC. It codes for CASSAGGAGETQYF. The chain employs TRBV19 and TRBJ2-5, with D perhaps TRBD1 or TRBD2 (7 bases each). Germline V gene sequence: CDR1 LNHDA, CDR2 SQIVND (reference sequence). This CDR3 contains 14 residues. Trimming shortened V by 6 bases and J by 4 bases, and 15 bases separated the two germline ends.

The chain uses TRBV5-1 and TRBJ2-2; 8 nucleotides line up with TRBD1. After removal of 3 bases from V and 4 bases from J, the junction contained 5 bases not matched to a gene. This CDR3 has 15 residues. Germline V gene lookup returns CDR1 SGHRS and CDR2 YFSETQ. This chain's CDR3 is CASSYGQGSTGELFF. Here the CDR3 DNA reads TGCGCCAGCAGCTACGGACAGGGAAGCACCGGGGAGCTGTTTTTT.

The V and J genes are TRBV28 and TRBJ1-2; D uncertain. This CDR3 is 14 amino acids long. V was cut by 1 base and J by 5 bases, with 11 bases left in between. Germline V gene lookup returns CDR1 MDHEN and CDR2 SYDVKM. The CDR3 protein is CASSLSSSLYGYTF. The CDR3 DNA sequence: TGTGCCAGCAGTTTATCTTCGTCATTGTATGGCTACACCTTC.

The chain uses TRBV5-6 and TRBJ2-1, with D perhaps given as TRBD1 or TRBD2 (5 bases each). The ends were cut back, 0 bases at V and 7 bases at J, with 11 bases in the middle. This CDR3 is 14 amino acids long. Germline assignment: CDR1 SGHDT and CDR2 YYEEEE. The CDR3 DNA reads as TGTGCCAGCAGCTTGGTGGGGGTACGAAATGAGCAGTTCTTC. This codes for CASSLVGVRNEQFF. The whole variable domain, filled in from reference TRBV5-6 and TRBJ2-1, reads DAGVTQSPTHLIKTRGQQVTLRCSPKSGHDTVSWYQQALGQGPQFIFQYYEEEERQRGNFPDRFSGHQFPNYSSELNVNALLLGDSALYLCASSLVGVRNEQFFGPGTRLTVL.

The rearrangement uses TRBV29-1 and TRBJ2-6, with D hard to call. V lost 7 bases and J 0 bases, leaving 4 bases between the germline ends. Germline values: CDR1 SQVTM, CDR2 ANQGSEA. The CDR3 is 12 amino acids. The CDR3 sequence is CSAYSGANVLTF. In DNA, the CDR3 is TGCAGCGCCTACTCTGGGGCCAACGTCCTGACTTTC.

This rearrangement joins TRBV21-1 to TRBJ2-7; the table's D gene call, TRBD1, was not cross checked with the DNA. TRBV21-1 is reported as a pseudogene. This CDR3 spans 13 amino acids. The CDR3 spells CASSDRVYYEQYF. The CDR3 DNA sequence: TGTGCCAGCAGTGACAGGGTTTACTACGAGCAGTACTTC.